The 21 T cell receptor beta chains below all came from one sample that was sequenced in a study of quantifying T cell responses using KT2 cells. Whole-study context: Reverse transcription used primers in the TCR alpha and beta constant regions.

The cDNA 3' end received a ligated oligonucleotide with a UMI. The first PCR ran roughly 4 cycles with an equimolar RC1.1 and RC1.2 beta primer mix. TCRdb reprocessed the UMI-ligation and nested PCR reads via MiXCR and lists one record per CDR3 protein. The sample has about 33,000 distinct CDR3 sequences, 10% seen once. The sequencing sample was made of PBMCs spiked with cells of the T cell clone KT2. These receptor sequences come from a human donor.

This clonotype occurred many times. The rearrangement links TRBV4-1 to TRBJ2-1; the D is unclear. The ends were cut back, 2 bases at V and 5 bases at J, with 7 bases in the middle. The CDR3 loop spans 13 amino acids. CDR1 and CDR2 from the germline V gene are MGHRA and YSYEKL. The CDR3 DNA reads TGCGCCAGCAGCCAAAACCTCCACAATGAGCAGTTCTTC. Protein product: CASSQNLHNEQFF.

The rearrangement joins TRBV3-1 to TRBJ1-2; D is perhaps TRBD1 (5 bases). From germline, CDR1 is LGHDT and CDR2 YNNKEL (reference sequence). CDR3 size: 13 residues. The germline V and J ends were trimmed by 0 bases and 13 bases, with 15 bases remaining between them. In DNA form, the CDR3 reads TGTGCCAGCAGCCAAGAGACGCCCAAGGGGATCACCTTC. Its protein is CASSQETPKGITF. Drawing the rest from reference TRBV3-1 and TRBJ1-2, the complete variable domain is DTAVSQTPKYLVTQMGNDKSIKCEQNLGHDTMYWYKQDSKKFLKIMFSYNNKELIINETVPNRFSPKSPDKAHLNLHINSLELGDSAVYFCASSQETPKGITFGSGTRLTVV.

This clonotype has only a few counts. The V and J genes are TRBV5-6 and TRBJ2-1; D unclear. This CDR3 spans 14 amino acids. The ends were cut back, 2 bases at V and 7 bases at J, with 13 bases in the middle. Germline V lookup: CDR1 SGHDT, CDR2 YYEEEE. Written as DNA, the CDR3 is TGTGCCAGCAGCTTAGGATTGAAGGAGAATGAGCAGTTCTTC. The encoded protein is CASSLGLKENEQFF.

This clonotype came up many times. V gene TRBV10-3 combines with J gene TRBJ1-5, with D possibly matching TRBD1 (5 bases). V dropped 10 bases and J dropped 2 bases, with 15 bases sitting between them. This CDR3 has 14 residues. CDR1 ENHRY and CDR2 SYGVKD come from the germline V gene. The CDR3, as DNA: TGTGCCAGCCGCGGGCGGGGGGGCAATCAGCCCCAGCATTTT. Encoded protein: CASRGRGGNQPQHF.

The table lists this clonotype with a few counts. The chain has TRBV6-1 and TRBJ2-7; TRBD2 agrees at 10 bases. Germline lookup yields CDR1 MNHNS and CDR2 SASEGT. Losses at the gene ends were 9 bases for V and 1 base for J; bases not matched to a gene: 9. The CDR3 has 15 amino acids. The CDR3 DNA reads as TGTGCCAGTGTTGATGCTAGCGGGAGTTCCTACGAGCAGTACTTC. Amino acids: CASVDASGSSYEQYF.

The chain couples TRBV30 to TRBJ2-2; D remains ambiguous. Germline loops: CDR1 GTSNPN, CDR2 SVGIG (reference sequence). The CDR3 spans 11 residues. Trimming removed 4 bases at V and 9 bases at J, with 9 bases between. In DNA form, the CDR3 reads TGTGCCTGGACGCACACTAGGGAGCTGTTTTTT. This translates into CAWTHTRELFF. Full variable domain (rest looked up from reference TRBV30 and TRBJ2-2): SQTIHQWPATLVQPVGSPLSLECTVEGTSNPNLYWYRQAAGRGLQLLFYSVGIGQISSEVPQNLSASRPQDRQFILSSKKLLLSDSGFYLCAWTHTRELFFGEGSRLTVL.

This clonotype was observed once. The chain has TRBV6-2 or TRBV6-3 and TRBJ1-4, with 10 bases identical to TRBD1. The junction had 6 bases not matched to a gene; V was cut back by 5 bases and J by 6 bases. This CDR3 spans 15 amino acids. CDR1 MNHEY and CDR2 SVGEGT come from the germline V gene. CDR3: CASSGAGTGDEKLFF. DNA of the CDR3: TGTGCCAGCAGTGGAGCCGGGACAGGGGATGAAAAACTGTTTTTT.

At least ten counts were recorded for this clonotype. The DNA for the CDR3 is TGTGCCAGCAGTTGGAGGGCCGAAGTTGTCACCTTC. It translates to CASSWRAEVVTF. The rearrangement links TRBV7-2 to TRBJ1-2; D remains ambiguous. CDR3 length: 12 residues. From germline, CDR1 is SGHTA and CDR2 FQGNSA. Trimming pared 6 bases from V and 13 bases from J, leaving 18 bases between.

At least ten counts were recorded for this clonotype. The V and J genes are TRBV12-5 and TRBJ1-5, with 9 positions matching TRBD1. The CDR3 runs to 17 residues. Germline trimming cut 0 bases from V and 4 bases from J; bases unmatched to any gene: 7. Germline V gives CDR1 LGHNT, CDR2 FRNRAP. CDR3 in DNA: TGTGCTAGTGGTTTGGTACTATCAGGACAGGGGAATCAGCCCCAGCATTTT. This gives the protein CASGLVLSGQGNQPQHF.

This chain links TRBV5-8 with TRBJ2-1; 15 nucleotides match TRBD2. CDR1 SGHTS and CDR2 YDEGEE come from the germline V gene. This CDR3 region has 18 residues. V lost 2 bases to trimming and J lost 0 bases; unmatched junction nucleotides: 3. CDR3 DNA: TGTGCCAGCAGCTTCGGACTAGCGGGGGGGAACTCCTACAATGAGCAGTTCTTC. Protein: CASSFGLAGGNSYNEQFF.

This clonotype was counted at least ten times. This chain joins TRBV19 and TRBJ2-2; D is unclear. The germline gives CDR1 LNHDA, CDR2 SQIVND (reference sequence). Trimming cost V 3 bases and J 8 bases, with 10 bases left between them. The CDR3 is 13 amino acids. CDR3 residues: CASSIFSPGELFF. Written as DNA, the CDR3 is TGTGCCAGTAGTATCTTCAGTCCTGGGGAGCTGTTTTTT.

This clonotype was detected many times. This sequence joins TRBV20-1 and TRBJ2-5, with D possibly TRBD1 on 6 matching bases. Germline CDR1 and CDR2: DFQATT and SNEGSKA (reference sequence). Deletions cut 2 bases from V and 5 bases from J, with 12 bases between. This CDR3 is 13 amino acids long. This chain's CDR3 is CSARRSGEETQYF. Here the CDR3 DNA reads TGCAGTGCTAGACGGTCAGGGGAGGAGACCCAGTACTTC.

The V gene is TRBV3-1, the J gene TRBJ1-1; D not resolved. The CDR3 has 11 residues. V was clipped by 3 bases and J by 5 bases, with 4 bases between them. Germline assignment: CDR1 LGHDT and CDR2 YNNKEL (reference sequence). The CDR3 sequence: CASSQGTEAFF. DNA of the CDR3: TGTGCCAGCAGCCAGGGAACTGAAGCTTTCTTT.

This clonotype has a single count. V and J are TRBV20-1 and TRBJ1-4; no clear D gene. CDR1 and CDR2 (germline): DFQATT, SNEGSKA (reference sequence). V lost 0 bases, J lost 1 base, and 6 bases lay in between. The CDR3 runs 14 residues. CDR3 sequence reads: CSARDGETNEKLFF. CDR3 DNA: TGCAGTGCTAGAGATGGGGAAACTAATGAAAAACTGTTTTTT.

This clonotype was found many times. The chain recombines TRBV18 with TRBJ1-4; D might be TRBD1 (5 bases). This CDR3 is 14 amino acids long. The V gene lost 4 bases and the J gene lost 6 bases, with 12 bases spanning the gap. The germline CDR1 and CDR2 sequences are KGHSH and LQKENI. For the CDR3, the DNA is TGTGCCAGCTCACTCAGGGAACAAGATGAAAAACTGTTTTTT. It encodes CASSLREQDEKLFF.

This clonotype has ten or more counts. The chain has TRBV4-3 and TRBJ2-1, with 7 bases lining up with TRBD2. J lost 7 bases, V lost 0 bases, and 6 bases had no gene match. The CDR3 runs to 15 residues. The germline CDR1 and CDR2 sequences are LGHNA and YSLEER. The CDR3 spells CASSQDPGLLNEQFF. The CDR3 nucleotides read TGCGCCAGCAGCCAAGATCCGGGACTATTAAATGAGCAGTTCTTC.

This clonotype turned up a few times. CDR3: CASTTNVPLSFF. DNA of the CDR3: TGTGCCAGCACTACAAACGTCCCTCTCTCTTTCTTT. The chain uses TRBV6-2 or TRBV6-3 and TRBJ1-1; unclear D gene. Germline CDR1 and CDR2: MNHEY and SVGEGT. The V gene lost 7 bases and the J gene lost 12 bases, with 18 bases spanning the gap. CDR3 length: 12 residues.

The chain uses TRBV20-1 and TRBJ2-5; 10 nucleotides align to TRBD2. Losses at the gene ends were 1 base for V and 2 bases for J; bases not matched to a gene: 10. The V gene's germline CDR1 is DFQATT and CDR2 SNEGSKA (reference sequence). The CDR3 length is 17 residues. Here the CDR3 reads CSARGDPSGGRQETQYF. In nucleotides, the CDR3 is TGCAGTGCTAGAGGAGATCCTAGCGGGGGAAGACAAGAGACCCAGTACTTC.

This clonotype was seen a handful of times. The gene calls are TRBV27 and TRBJ2-2, with 8 bases matching TRBD2. V lost 5 bases to trimming and J lost 7 bases; unmatched junction nucleotides: 9. Germline V gene sequence: CDR1 MNHEY, CDR2 SMNVEV (reference sequence). This CDR3 contains 15 residues. The CDR3 bases are TGTGCCAGCAGTCTAAAACGGGAGGGGGACGGGGAGCTGTTTTTT. As protein: CASSLKREGDGELFF.

This clonotype occurred a few times. CDR3 residues: CSVGQGATGELFF. In nucleotides, the CDR3 is TGCAGCGTTGGACAGGGGGCGACCGGGGAGCTGTTTTTT. This chain joins TRBV29-1 and TRBJ2-2; 10 positions match TRBD1. Germline V lookup: CDR1 SQVTM, CDR2 ANQGSEA. This CDR3 is built from 13 residues. With V trimmed by 4 bases and J by 5 bases, 1 base remained unmatched.

The V call is TRBV3-1, the J call TRBJ2-1; D remains unclear. The CDR3 loop spans 13 amino acids. Between the trimmed V and J ends, which lost 6 bases and 11 bases, there was a span of 17 bases. Germline V gene data show CDR1 as LGHDT and CDR2 as YNNKEL (reference sequence). CDR3 region: CASSHSRAPQQFF. CDR3 DNA: TGTGCCAGCAGTCACAGTCGGGCACCTCAGCAGTTCTTC.